This is a list of T cell receptor beta chains from one sample in a study of T cells in Graves' hyperthyroidism and ophthalmopathy. TCRdb called the multiplex PCR reads again in MiXCR, with one record for every CDR3 protein. The data show some 570,000 distinct CDR3 sequences, 15% to 20% seen once. What was sequenced was blood. The receptors derive from a woman between 18 and 29 years old with Graves' ophthalmopathy. Both conserved end residues are part of each CDR3. The D gene is left open where the match is weak. A row's size may be missing; if present it is once, few, many or a size class.

v_gene	abundance	d_gene	j_gene	CDR3aa	CDR3nt
TRBV2	few	-	TRBJ2-2	CASSLERGSGELFF	TGTGCCAGCAGCCTAGAAAGGGGGAGCGGGGAGCTGTTTTTT
TRBV20-1	many	-	TRBJ2-3	CSAPAPVDTQYF	TGCAGTGCTCCGGCCCCCGTGGATACGCAGTATTTT
TRBV6-7	few	TRBD2	TRBJ2-3	CASTKLAGGTDTQYF	TGTGCCAGCACGAAACTAGCGGGGGGCACAGATACGCAGTATTTT
TRBV6-1	few	-	TRBJ1-2	CASSELFGYGYTF	TGTGCCAGCAGTGAATTGTTTGGCTATGGCTACACCTTC
TRBV13	-	-	TRBJ2-2	CASSLGLGVSGELFF	TGTGCCAGCAGCTTAGGCCTTGGGGTGTCCGGGGAGCTGTTTTTT
TRBV28	many	TRBD1	TRBJ2-7	CASNLDRAVGEQYF	TGTGCCAGCAATTTGGACAGGGCGGTGGGCGAGCAGTACTTC
TRBV27	once	-	TRBJ2-7	CASSLLPGFYEQYF	TGTGCCAGCAGTTTATTACCGGGGTTCTACGAGCAGTACTTC
TRBV18	-	TRBD1	TRBJ2-3	CASSLRDRGTTDTQYF	TGTGCCAGCTCACTCCGGGACAGGGGAACCACAGATACGCAGTATTTT
TRBV2	many	-	TRBJ2-1	CASSGDLYNEQFF	TGTGCCAGCAGTGGGGACTTGTACAATGAGCAGTTCTTC
TRBV6-1	many	-	TRBJ2-3	CASSGGEGFFTDTQYF	TGTGCCAGCAGTGGCGGCGAAGGCTTCTTCACAGATACGCAGTATTTT
TRBV27	many	-	TRBJ1-1	CASSQFFGSSQGNTEAFF	TGTGCCAGCAGTCAGTTTTTCGGCTCATCACAAGGGAACACTGAAGCTTTCTTT
TRBV28	-	-	TRBJ1-5	CASTGDQPQHF	TGTGCCAGCACAGGGGATCAGCCCCAGCATTTT
TRBV5-1	many	-	TRBJ1-2	CASSLSLETATNYGYTF	TGCGCCAGCAGCTTATCTCTTGAAACAGCAACTAACTATGGCTACACCTTC
TRBV7-2	many	-	TRBJ1-6	CASSLDGGINSPLHF	TGTGCCAGCAGCTTAGATGGGGGGATTAATTCACCCCTCCACTTT
TRBV5-4	-	-	TRBJ1-4	CASSLPDNEEKLFF	TGTGCCAGCAGCTTGCCCGACAACGAAGAAAAACTGTTTTTT
TRBV3-1	many	-	TRBJ1-1	CASVEGTEAFF	TGTGCCAGCGTCGAAGGCACTGAAGCTTTCTTT
TRBV6-1	-	TRBD2	TRBJ2-1	CASRTSGRNNEQFF	TGTGCCAGCAGGACTAGCGGGAGGAACAATGAGCAGTTCTTC
TRBV5-6	-	TRBD1	TRBJ1-1	CASSLYGQGMNTEAFF	TGTGCCAGCAGCTTGTACGGACAGGGCATGAACACTGAAGCTTTCTTT
TRBV7-6	many	TRBD2	TRBJ2-1	CASSQGLAGHNEQFF	TGTGCCAGCAGCCAAGGACTAGCGGGCCACAATGAGCAGTTCTTC
TRBV9	few	-	TRBJ2-5	CASSPDLNAQETQYF	TGTGCCAGCAGCCCGGACCTTAACGCCCAAGAGACCCAGTACTTC
TRBV28	many	-	TRBJ2-7	CASSRVLYEQYF	TGTGCCAGCAGCCGAGTCCTCTACGAGCAGTACTTC
TRBV30	many	-	TRBJ1-2	CAWSARWGASDGYTF	TGTGCCTGGAGCGCCCGGTGGGGGGCGAGTGATGGCTACACCTTC
TRBV20-1	-	TRBD2	TRBJ2-5	CSARDPLAGTVRGTQYF	TGCAGTGCTAGAGATCCCCTAGCGGGAACCGTAAGAGGGACCCAGTACTTC
TRBV28	-	-	TRBJ2-7	CASSNPSDWNYEQYF	TGTGCCAGCAGTAACCCCTCGGACTGGAACTACGAGCAGTACTTC
TRBV7-9	-	-	TRBJ1-4	CASKSVNEKLFF	TGTGCCAGCAAGAGTGTTAATGAAAAACTGTTTTTT
TRBV12-3/TRBV12-4	many	TRBD1	TRBJ1-4	CASSAGQGREKLFF	TGTGCCAGCAGCGCCGGACAGGGAAGAGAAAAACTGTTTTTT
TRBV20-1	-	TRBD1	TRBJ1-6	CSARPPGQGPYNSPLHF	TGCAGTGCTAGACCTCCGGGACAGGGGCCCTATAATTCACCCCTCCACTTT
TRBV10-2	few	-	TRBJ1-5	CASSEIDSPANQPQHF	TGCGCCAGCAGTGAAATTGACAGTCCCGCCAATCAGCCCCAGCATTTT
TRBV13	many	TRBD2	TRBJ2-7	CASSLGLPSGGQSSYEQYF	TGTGCCAGCAGCTTAGGCCTACCTAGCGGGGGGCAAAGCTCCTACGAGCAGTACTTC
TRBV29-1	-	-	TRBJ2-1	CSVVRGYNEQFF	TGCAGCGTTGTAAGGGGCTACAATGAGCAGTTCTTC
TRBV3-1	few	TRBD2	TRBJ2-1	CASSQDWSSGTRNEQFF	TGTGCCAGCAGCCAAGATTGGAGTAGCGGGACCCGGAATGAGCAGTTCTTC
TRBV29-1	-	TRBD1	TRBJ2-2	CSVAGSWQGASGELFF	TGCAGCGTTGCCGGAAGTTGGCAGGGGGCGAGCGGGGAGCTGTTTTTT
TRBV16	-	-	TRBJ2-7	CASSQENRFHEQYF	TGTGCCAGCAGCCAAGAAAACCGGTTCCACGAGCAGTACTTC
TRBV7-2	many	-	TRBJ1-1	CASSLGAAGTEAFF	TGTGCCAGCAGCTTGGGGGCCGCGGGGACTGAAGCTTTCTTT
TRBV7-8	many	-	TRBJ1-1	CASSLVPSYTEAFF	TGTGCCAGCAGCTTAGTACCCTCGTACACTGAAGCTTTCTTT
TRBV4-1	many	TRBD2	TRBJ2-1	CASSPSGSGSYNEQFF	TGCGCCAGCAGCCCCTCGGGTAGCGGGAGCTACAATGAGCAGTTCTTC
TRBV19	-	-	TRBJ1-5	CASRDPLGNQPQHF	TGTGCCAGTAGGGATCCGCTCGGCAATCAGCCCCAGCATTTT
TRBV6-1	many	TRBD1	TRBJ1-5	CASSVWDRVGLNQPQHF	TGTGCCAGCAGTGTTTGGGACAGGGTGGGATTAAATCAGCCCCAGCATTTT
TRBV7-9	many	-	TRBJ2-5	CAGERSQETQYF	TGTGCCGGAGAGCGGTCTCAAGAGACCCAGTACTTC
TRBV20-1	many	TRBD1	TRBJ1-1	CSANRDSLLGTEAFF	TGCAGTGCCAACCGGGACAGCCTTTTGGGCACTGAAGCTTTCTTT
TRBV4-1	-	-	TRBJ2-5	CASSQDRGAQYF	TGCGCCAGCAGCCAAGATCGGGGTGCCCAGTACTTC
TRBV6-1	few	TRBD1	TRBJ1-6	CASSRLPSGTGNSPLHF	TGTGCCAGCAGTCGGCTCCCCTCCGGGACAGGAAATTCACCCCTCCACTTT
TRBV14	many	-	TRBJ1-2	CASSQLQGYGYTF	TGTGCCAGCAGCCAACTCCAGGGATATGGCTACACCTTC
TRBV3-1	many	-	TRBJ2-5	CASSHGTSQYF	TGTGCCAGCAGCCACGGGACTTCCCAGTACTTC
TRBV5-1	many	-	TRBJ2-3	CASSLVAGWGDTQYF	TGCGCCAGCAGCTTGGTGGCAGGGTGGGGAGATACGCAGTATTTT
TRBV2	many	-	TRBJ2-1	CASTEWGAEQFF	TGTGCCAGCACTGAATGGGGGGCTGAGCAGTTCTTC